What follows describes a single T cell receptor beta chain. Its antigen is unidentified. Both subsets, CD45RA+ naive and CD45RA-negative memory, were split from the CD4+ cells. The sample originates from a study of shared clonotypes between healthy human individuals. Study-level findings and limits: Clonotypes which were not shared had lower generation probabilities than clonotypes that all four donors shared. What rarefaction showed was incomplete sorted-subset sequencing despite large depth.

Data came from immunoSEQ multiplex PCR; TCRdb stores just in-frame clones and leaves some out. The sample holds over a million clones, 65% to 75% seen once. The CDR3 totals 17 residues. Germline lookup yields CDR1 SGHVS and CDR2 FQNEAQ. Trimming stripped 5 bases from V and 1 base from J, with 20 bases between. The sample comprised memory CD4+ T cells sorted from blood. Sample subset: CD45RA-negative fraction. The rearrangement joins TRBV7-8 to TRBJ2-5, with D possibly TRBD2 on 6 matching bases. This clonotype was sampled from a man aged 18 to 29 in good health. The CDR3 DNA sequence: TGTGCCAGCAGCCTCGGGGGATCTAGCTCTGCCCAAGAGACCCAGTACTTC. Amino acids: CASSLGGSSSAQETQYF.